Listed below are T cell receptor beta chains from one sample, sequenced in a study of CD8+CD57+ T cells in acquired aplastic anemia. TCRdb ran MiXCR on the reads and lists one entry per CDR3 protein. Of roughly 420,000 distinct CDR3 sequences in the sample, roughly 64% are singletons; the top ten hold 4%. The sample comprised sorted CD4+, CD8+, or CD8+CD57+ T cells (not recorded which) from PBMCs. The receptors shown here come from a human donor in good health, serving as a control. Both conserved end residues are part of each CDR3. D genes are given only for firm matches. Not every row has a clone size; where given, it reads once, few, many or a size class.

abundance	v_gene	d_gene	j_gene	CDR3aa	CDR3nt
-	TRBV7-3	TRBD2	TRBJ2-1	CASSFSGRAYNEQFF	TGTGCCAGCAGCTTCAGCGGGAGGGCTTACAATGAGCAGTTCTTC
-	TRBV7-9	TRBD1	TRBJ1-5	CASSLRKRGGHYTHF	TGTGCCAGCAGCTTAAGGAAACGAGGGGGCCACTACACCCATTTT
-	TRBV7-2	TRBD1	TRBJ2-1	CASSRSAGGADTQFF	TGTGCCAGCAGCCGATCCGCAGGGGGCGCAGATACACAGTTCTTC
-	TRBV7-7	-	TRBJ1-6	CASSGRQRNSPLHF	TGTGCCAGCAGCGGCCGACAGAGGAATTCGCCCCTCCACTTT
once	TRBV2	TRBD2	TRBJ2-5	CASSVSGLAGETQYF	TGTGCCAGCAGCGTGTCGGGACTAGCGGGAGAGACCCAGTACTTC
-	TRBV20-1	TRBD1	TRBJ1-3	CSATAGGSGNTIYF	TGCAGTGCTACGGCAGGGGGCTCTGGAAACACCATATATTTT
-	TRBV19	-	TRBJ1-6	CASSIHTVFSPVLF	TGTGCCAGTAGTATTCACACTGTTTTCTCTCCCGTTCTCTTT
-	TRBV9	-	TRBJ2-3	CASSVPGPGADTQYF	TGTGCCAGCAGCGTACCGGGACCCGGGGCAGATACGCAGTATTTT
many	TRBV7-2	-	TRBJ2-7	CASSLGVPYEQYF	TGTGCCAGCAGCTTAGGGGTTCCCTACGAGCAGTACTTC
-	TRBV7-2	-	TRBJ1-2	CASSSEGGDQHQHTF	TGTGCCAGCAGCTCCGAGGGAGGGGATCAGCATCAGCATACCTTC
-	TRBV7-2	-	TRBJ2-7	CASSNGRSKYQPQF	TGTGCCAGCAGCAACGGTCGGAGCAAGTACCAGCCCCAGTTC
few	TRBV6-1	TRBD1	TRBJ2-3	CASSQLGQGAGDTQYF	TGTGCCAGCAGTCAATTGGGACAGGGGGCAGGAGATACGCAGTATTTT
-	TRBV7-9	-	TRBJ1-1	CASSFGPDTEAAFF	TGTGCCAGCAGCTTCGGGCCGGACACTGAAGCTGCTTTTTTT
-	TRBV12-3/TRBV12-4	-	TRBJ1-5	CASSCLQGLRNQPQHF	TGTGCCAGCAGTTGCCTGCAGGGCCTTCGCAATCAGCCCCAGCATTTT
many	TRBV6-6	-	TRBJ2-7	CASSSRRDNEQYF	TGTGCCAGCAGCTCACGCCGGGACAACGAGCAGTACTTC
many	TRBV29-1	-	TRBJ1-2	CTARTGTNYGYTF	TGCACCGCCCGTACCGGGACTAACTATGGCTACACCTTC